This note documents a single T cell receptor (beta chain) sequence. The sample originates from a study of blood T cell repertoires in COVID-19. Background on the study: Samples came from the United States, Italy and Spain, spanning acute and convalescent COVID-19. From T cells, B-cell-depleted T cells, or PBMCs came the material, which was cDNA or gDNA.

In the original analysis: For nucleated cells, counts were estimated from reference gene primer amplification. Clones were sequenced by immunoSEQ multiplex PCR, and TCRdb holds only the in-frame ones, with some missing. V and J calls and clone size are as listed in that table; D and trimming were resolved from the DNA. In the table there are roughly 250,000 clones, approximately 90% of which are singletons. Germline CDR1 SQVTM, CDR2 ANQGSEA. CDR3 size: 23 residues. With 0 bases clipped from V and 5 bases from J, the junction kept 28 bases outside the gene matches. This TCR was recovered from a woman in her forties who had recovered from COVID-19. V and J are TRBV29-1 and TRBJ2-2; TRBD2 matches at 9 bases. Sequenced: peripheral blood. In nucleotides, the CDR3 is TGCAGCGTTGAAGATCTAGTCGGAGGTGAGGCTAGCGGGGTTACGGGGGAAACCGGGGAGCTGTTTTTT. Protein: CSVEDLVGGEASGVTGETGELFF.